A single sample is the source of the 2 T cell receptor beta chains below, sequenced in a study of T cells in narcolepsy. The method was immunoSEQ multiplex PCR; TCRdb's version includes in-frame clones alone and lacks a portion of them. Found here are about 21,000 clones, about 90% of them singletons; the top ten hold approximately 1.2%. The specimen sequenced was CD45RA- memory CD4+ T cells from PBMCs. Receptors originate from a human donor with narcolepsy.

The chain recombines TRBV18 with TRBJ1-1, with D perhaps matching TRBD1 (5 bases). Trimming took 5 bases from V and 1 from J, leaving 14 bases between them. The CDR3 loop spans 15 amino acids. Germline CDR1 KGHSH, CDR2 LQKENI. The chain's CDR3 is CASSVAGQTNTEAFF. The CDR3 coding sequence is TGTGCCAGCTCAGTGGCGGGGCAAACGAACACTGAAGCTTTCTTT.

The CDR3, as DNA: TGTGCCAGCAGTAAACTAGGTCCCACCGGGGAGCTGTTTTTT. This codes for CASSKLGPTGELFF. The V call is TRBV6-6, the J call TRBJ2-2, with TRBD2 as a possible D gene (5 bases). Trimming stripped 5 bases from V and 4 bases from J, with 11 bases between. Germline assignment: CDR1 MNHNY and CDR2 SVGAGI (reference sequence). CDR3 length: 14 residues.